A selection of T cell receptor beta chains follows, all from one sample in a study of OX40 agonist ivuxolimab in advanced cancers. Clones were sequenced by immunoSEQ multiplex PCR, and TCRdb holds only the in-frame ones, with some missing. The table includes about 74,000 clones, 84% detected once. The sample consisted of CD4+ or CD8+ T cells sorted from blood, taken in a trial of the OX40 agonist ivuxolimab. The source of these receptors is an adult with an advanced solid tumor such as melanoma, head and neck, liver or kidney cancer. The CDR3 runs from the conserved cysteine through the conserved F or W. The D gene is left open where the match is weak. The size field is filled for only some rows; it gives once, few, many or a size class.

length	size	J	D	V	CDR3	DNA
16	-	TRBJ2-2	TRBD2	TRBV4-3	CASSQGPSGNVGELFF	TGCGCCAGCAGCCAAGGCCCTAGCGGGAACGTCGGGGAGCTGTTTTTT
15	medium-sized	TRBJ2-5	-	TRBV28	CASSTSGDGEETQYF	TGTGCCAGCAGTACCTCCGGGGACGGCGAAGAGACCCAGTACTTC
15	-	TRBJ2-1	-	TRBV6-5	CASSWAHSGYNEQFF	TGTGCCAGCAGTTGGGCGCATTCAGGGTACAATGAGCAGTTCTTC
15	-	TRBJ2-7	-	TRBV7-2	CASSPQNRVAYEQYF	TGTGCCAGCAGCCCCCAGAACAGGGTGGCCTACGAGCAGTACTTC
13	-	TRBJ1-2	TRBD1	TRBV7-9	CASSLYQGDGYTF	TGTGCCAGCAGCTTGTACCAGGGGGATGGCTACACCTTC
14	-	TRBJ2-2	-	TRBV19	CASRKTGNTGELFF	TGTGCCAGTAGAAAAACAGGGAACACCGGGGAGCTGTTTTTT
14	-	TRBJ2-5	-	TRBV6-6	CASSYFGGQETQYF	TGTGCCAGCAGTTACTTTGGGGGGCAAGAGACCCAGTACTTC
19	once	TRBJ2-7	TRBD2	TRBV6-1	CASSGGLAEPLPRRYEQYF	TGTGCCAGCAGTGGGGGACTAGCGGAGCCGCTTCCACGGCGTTACGAGCAGTACTTC
13	-	TRBJ1-3	-	TRBV7-2	CASRSLSGNTIYF	TGTGCCAGCAGAAGCCTCTCTGGAAACACCATATATTTT
14	-	TRBJ1-5	-	TRBV5-1	CASSLDSGNQPQHF	TGCGCCAGCAGCTTGGACAGTGGCAATCAGCCCCAGCATTTT
16	medium-sized	TRBJ1-5	TRBD1	TRBV19	CASSVGQGVKNQPQHF	TGTGCCAGTAGTGTGGGACAGGGGGTAAAAAATCAGCCCCAGCATTTT
16	-	TRBJ2-1	-	TRBV4-1	CASSQGRGSSYNEQFF	TGCGCCAGCAGCCAAGGGAGGGGGAGCTCCTACAATGAGCAGTTCTTC
12	-	TRBJ2-7	-	TRBV29-1	CSVMIGPYEQYF	TGCAGCGTGATGATAGGGCCCTACGAGCAGTACTTC
15	-	TRBJ2-1	TRBD2	TRBV28	CASSLAGGPYNEQFF	TGTGCCAGCAGTTTAGCGGGAGGCCCCTACAATGAGCAGTTCTTC
11	-	TRBJ1-1	-	TRBV11-2	CASSERSEAFF	TGTGCCAGCAGCGAGCGATCTGAAGCTTTCTTT
17	-	TRBJ2-3	-	TRBV6-4	CASSDSSFGGPTDTQYF	TGTGCCAGCAGTGACTCGTCGTTTGGGGGACCCACAGATACGCAGTATTTT
16	-	TRBJ1-5	-	TRBV5-1	CASSFRRGWFDQPQHF	TGCGCCAGCAGCTTTCGGCGGGGGTGGTTCGATCAGCCCCAGCATTTT
13	-	TRBJ1-3	-	TRBV5-4	CASSSGSGNTIYF	TGTGCCAGCAGCTCCGGGTCTGGAAACACCATATATTTT
13	-	TRBJ2-1	-	TRBV13	CASKIGSYNEQFF	TGTGCCAGCAAAATAGGGTCCTACAATGAGCAGTTCTTC
17	-	TRBJ2-7	TRBD1	TRBV27	CASSFYHHGQGEYEQYF	TGTGCCAGCAGTTTCTACCACCATGGACAGGGGGAATACGAGCAGTACTTC
13	-	TRBJ2-5	TRBD1	TRBV18	CASSPNRGETQYF	TGTGCCAGCTCACCCAACAGGGGAGAGACCCAGTACTTC
16	-	TRBJ2-3	-	TRBV5-1	CASSLAGTPRADTQYF	TGCGCCAGCAGCTTGGCCGGGACACCCCGGGCAGATACGCAGTATTTT
15	-	TRBJ2-7	TRBD2	TRBV7-2	CASSLAAGEGHEQYF	TGTGCCAGCAGCTTAGCAGCGGGGGAAGGCCACGAGCAGTACTTC
13	-	TRBJ1-5	-	TRBV19	CASRPRASQPQHF	TGTGCCAGTAGACCAAGGGCAAGCCAGCCCCAGCATTTT
14	-	TRBJ1-4	-	TRBV5-1	CASSLTGYSEKLFF	TGCGCCAGCAGCTTGACAGGGTATAGTGAAAAACTGTTTTTT
14	-	TRBJ1-5	TRBD1	TRBV30	CAWSPGGPNQPQHF	TGTGCCTGGAGTCCAGGGGGGCCCAATCAGCCCCAGCATTTT
15	-	TRBJ1-1	TRBD1	TRBV6-6	CASSYSRGQGTEAFF	TGTGCCAGCAGTTACAGCAGGGGGCAAGGGACTGAAGCTTTCTTT
14	-	TRBJ1-1	-	TRBV5-4	CASSPRQVNTEAFF	TGTGCCAGCAGCCCCCGACAGGTGAACACTGAAGCTTTCTTT
13	-	TRBJ1-2	-	TRBV4-3	CASSQEEGRGYTF	TGCGCCAGCAGCCAAGAAGAGGGGCGCGGCTACACCTTC
11	-	TRBJ2-7	-	TRBV28	CASRHVYEQYF	TGTGCCAGCAGACACGTGTACGAGCAGTACTTC
19	few	TRBJ1-2	TRBD1	TRBV4-2	CASSQDTGLGDRETYGYTF	TGTGCCAGCAGCCAAGATACTGGTCTAGGGGACAGGGAAACCTATGGCTACACCTTC
15	-	TRBJ2-7	-	TRBV6-6	CASSYSQGRAYEQYF	TGTGCCAGCAGTTACTCGCAGGGGAGGGCCTACGAGCAGTACTTC
16	-	TRBJ2-7	TRBD1	TRBV6-6	CASSYSRQGKPYEQYF	TGTGCCAGCAGTTACTCCCGACAGGGAAAACCCTACGAGCAGTACTTC